Each of the 25 T cell receptor beta chains below was sequenced from the same sample in a study of vaccination and CD4 T cells after COVID-19. Sequenced with the Oncomine TCR Beta short-read assay was DNA taken from cultured CD4+ T cells. One entry per CDR3 protein, called by TCRdb with MiXCR from the PCR reads. The table shows 15,000 to 20,000 distinct CDR3 sequences, with 45% to 50% occurring only once. These receptors have no identified antigens. Treatment of the sample: roughly 10-day PBMC culture with coronavirus spike peptide pools or control peptides (ViraFEST assay). What was sequenced was CD4+ T cells from blood, cultured in vitro. The receptors were gathered from a human donor who had recovered from COVID-19.

The sample holds a few counts of this clonotype. The chain employs TRBV11-2 and TRBJ1-1, with D unresolved. The CDR3 has 14 amino acids. The V and J ends lost 5 bases and 4 bases respectively, with 14 bases between them. Germline V gives CDR1 SGHAT, CDR2 FQNNGV. CDR3 DNA sequence: TGTGCCAGCAGCACCCAACCGGGGAGCACTGAAGCTTTCTTT. Its protein product is CASSTQPGSTEAFF.

The chain recombines TRBV2 with TRBJ2-1; 12 positions agree with TRBD1. Germline assignment: CDR1 SNHLY and CDR2 FYNNEI. The CDR3 covers 14 residues. V trimming: 5 bases; J trimming: 9 bases; junction bases outside the gene matches: 5. CDR3 in DNA: TGTGCCAGCAGTAGGGACAGGGGGCAGTTTGAGCAGTTCTTC. This gives the protein CASSRDRGQFEQFF.

The rearrangement uses TRBV24-1 and TRBJ2-3, with D perhaps TRBD2 (6 bases). V was pared by 3 bases and J by 0 bases, with 18 bases between. Germline CDR1 and CDR2: KGHDR and SFDVKD. This CDR3 is 18 amino acids long. CDR3 sequence (DNA): TGTGCCACCAGTGATCCCGCAAGTCTAGCGACTAGCACAGATACGCAGTATTTT. This codes for CATSDPASLATSTDTQYF.

V gene TRBV5-6 combines with J gene TRBJ2-7, with D perhaps matching TRBD1 (6 bases). V lost 0 bases and J lost 5, with 15 bases in between. The germline gives CDR1 SGHDT, CDR2 YYEEEE. CDR3 length equals 15 residues. The CDR3, as DNA: TGTGCCAGCAGCTTGGCGGCAGGGGCCAGTCACGAGCAGTACTTC. Its protein product is CASSLAAGASHEQYF.

This clonotype was detected a few times. The genes are TRBV19 and TRBJ2-3; D ambiguous. CDR1 is LNHDA, CDR2 SQIVND, per germline (reference sequence). The CDR3 has 13 residues. V lost 3 bases to trimming and J lost 3 bases, with 7 bases between them. CDR3 region: CASSIIGTDTQYF. Here the CDR3 DNA reads TGTGCCAGTAGTATTATTGGGACAGATACGCAGTATTTT. Complete variable domain (other parts from reference TRBV19 and TRBJ2-3): DGGITQSPKYLFRKEGQNVTLSCEQNLNHDAMYWYRQDPGQGLRLIYYSQIVNDFQKGDIAEGYSVSREKKESFPLTVTSAQKNPTAFYLCASSIIGTDTQYFGPGTRLTVL.

CDR3 in DNA: TGTGCCAGCAGCTTAGATCCCGGGGGAACCTACAATGAGCAGTTCTTC. Translation gives CASSLDPGGTYNEQFF. V and J are TRBV7-2 and TRBJ2-1, with TRBD2 as a possible D gene (6 bases). This CDR3 region has 16 residues. Germline values: CDR1 SGHTA, CDR2 FQGNSA. The V end lost 1 base, the J end lost 2 bases, and 12 bases lay between the germline ends. The whole variable domain, remainder taken from reference TRBV7-2 and TRBJ2-1, is GAGVSQSPSNKVTEKGKDVELRCDPISGHTALYWYRQSLGQGLEFLIYFQGNSAPDKSGLPSDRFSAERTGGSVSTLTIQRTQQEDSAVYLCASSLDPGGTYNEQFFGPGTRLTVL.

This clonotype has more than one count but fewer than ten. The CDR3 here is CASSWTGGAGTEAFF. The CDR3 nucleotides are TGTGCCAGCAGCTGGACAGGGGGCGCGGGCACTGAAGCTTTCTTT. V gene TRBV7-3 combines with J gene TRBJ1-1; 11 bases line up with TRBD1. The CDR3 has 15 residues. The V and J ends lost 4 bases and 4 bases, in that order; junction bases with no gene match: 5. Germline V CDR1 and CDR2: SGHTA, FQGTGA. Together with reference TRBV7-3 and TRBJ1-1, the CDR3 gives the full variable domain: GAGVSQTPSNKVTEKGKYVELRCDPISGHTALYWYRQSLGQGPEFLIYFQGTGAADDSGLPNDRFFAVRPEGSVSTLKIQRTERGDSAVYLCASSWTGGAGTEAFFGQGTRLTVV.

V usage is TRBV7-9 and J usage is TRBJ1-2, with 8 bases aligning to TRBD1. Germline V lookup: CDR1 SEHNR, CDR2 FQNEAQ (reference sequence). CDR3 size: 19 residues. The trim removed 1 base at V and 1 base at J, leaving 14 bases unmatched. The CDR3 DNA sequence: TGTGCCAGCAGCTTAGGCCCCGGACAGGGAGGTATTGGTAACTATGGCTACACCTTC. Its translation: CASSLGPGQGGIGNYGYTF. The entire variable domain, with the rest obtained from reference TRBV7-9 and TRBJ1-2, is as follows: DTGVSQNPRHKITKRGQNVTFRCDPISEHNRLYWYRQTLGQGPEFLTYFQNEAQLEKSRLLSDRFSAERPKGSFSTLEIQRTEQGDSAMYLCASSLGPGQGGIGNYGYTFGSGTRLTVV.

This chain links TRBV20-1 with TRBJ2-7, with 7 bases fitting TRBD1. The CDR3 is made up of 14 amino acids. The V segment lost 0 bases and the J segment 3 bases; nucleotides outside the gene matches: 5. CDR1 is DFQATT, CDR2 SNEGSKA, per germline (reference sequence). The CDR3 region is CSARDAAGGYEQYF. DNA for the CDR3: TGCAGTGCTAGAGACGCTGCAGGGGGCTACGAGCAGTACTTC.

This clonotype showed up just a few times. The chain joins TRBV5-1 to TRBJ2-5; 10 bases are a match to TRBD1. V dropped 0 bases and J dropped 2; count of bases not matched to a gene: 10. The CDR3 runs to 18 residues. Germline CDR1 is SGHRS and CDR2 is YFSETQ. CDR3 nucleotides: TGCGCCAGCAGCTTGGGACAGGGGGCCAATTCGTTTCAAGAGACCCAGTACTTC. Protein product: CASSLGQGANSFQETQYF.

The CDR3 is CASSPASEAFF. CDR3 sequence (DNA): TGTGCCAGCTCACCAGCGTCTGAAGCTTTCTTT. The chain uses TRBV18 and TRBJ1-1; no firm D call. Germline CDR1 is KGHSH and CDR2 is LQKENI. CDR3 length: 11 residues. Trimming left V 2 bases short and J 6 bases short, with 4 bases between.

This chain links TRBV6-4 with TRBJ2-3; the D gene could be TRBD1 or TRBD2 (6 bases each). Between the trimmed V and J ends, which lost 6 bases and 1 base, there was a span of 17 bases. Germline CDR1 MRHNA, CDR2 SNTAGT. CDR3 length: 16 amino acids. CDR3 sequence: CASSQEWGAGTDTQYF. The CDR3 region has the DNA TGTGCCAGCAGCCAAGAATGGGGGGCGGGCACAGATACGCAGTATTTT.

This clonotype was counted once. This chain uses TRBV4-1 with TRBJ2-2; TRBD2 agrees at 7 bases. V lost 3 bases to trimming and J lost 4 bases; unmatched junction nucleotides: 5. The CDR3 runs to 15 residues. The germline V gene encodes CDR1 MGHRA and CDR2 YSYEKL. The CDR3 DNA reads as TGCGCCAGCAGCCAGCGGGGGAGGGTCACCGGGGAGCTGTTTTTT. Its translation is CASSQRGRVTGELFF.

In its sample, this clonotype was seen a few times. CDR3 loop: CASSLGGATNEKLFF. The CDR3 DNA is TGTGCCAGCAGCTTGGGAGGGGCAACTAATGAAAAACTGTTTTTT. The chain couples TRBV11-3 to TRBJ1-4; weak D call: TRBD1 (5 bases). Trimming took off 3 bases at V and 0 bases at J, with 8 bases between the two ends. This CDR3 comprises 15 residues. Germline CDR1 is SGHNT and CDR2 is YENEEA.

Only one count was recorded for this clonotype. The chain employs TRBV6-1 and TRBJ1-1, with unresolved D. There are 13 residues in the CDR3. The V end was cut by 7 bases, the J end by 1 base, with 10 bases between. Germline values: CDR1 MNHNS, CDR2 SASEGT. Here the CDR3 DNA reads TGTGCCAGCACCCCCCTTAGGAACACTGAAGCTTTCTTT. This codes for CASTPLRNTEAFF.

The chain carries TRBV6-5 and TRBJ2-7; D may be TRBD2 (6 bases). The CDR3 consists of 12 residues. Per germline, CDR1 MNHEY and CDR2 SVGAGI. Trimming stripped 4 bases from V and 3 bases from J, with 7 bases between. CDR3 coding DNA: TGTGCCAGCAGTTCCGGGGGCTACGAGCAGTACTTC. It encodes CASSSGGYEQYF.

This chain joins TRBV11-3 and TRBJ2-2, with D tentatively TRBD2 (6 bases). The germline gives CDR1 SGHNT, CDR2 YENEEA. V was pared by 8 bases and J by 0 bases, with 19 bases between. The CDR3 is made up of 17 amino acids. The CDR3 loop is CASQWGVLLSNTGELFF. The CDR3 DNA is TGTGCCAGCCAATGGGGGGTCCTTTTATCGAACACCGGGGAGCTGTTTTTT.

The chain combines TRBV2 with TRBJ1-5; no clear D gene. The length of the CDR3 is 17 residues. Germline assignment: CDR1 SNHLY and CDR2 FYNNEI. The V and J ends lost 3 bases and 1 base respectively, with 16 bases between them. The CDR3 bases are TGTGCCAGCAGTGAGAAGGGCCTTACGTACAGCAATCAGCCCCAGCATTTT. This translates into CASSEKGLTYSNQPQHF.

The chain joins TRBV6-2 or TRBV6-3 to TRBJ2-1, with TRBD2 identical over 7 bases. Germline values: CDR1 MNHEY, CDR2 SVGEGT. V dropped 6 bases and J dropped 7; count of bases not matched to a gene: 12. The CDR3 has 15 residues. The CDR3 sequence: CASRSLGGAANEQFF. The CDR3 nucleotides are TGTGCCAGCAGATCTTTGGGAGGGGCGGCAAATGAGCAGTTCTTC.

This clonotype was seen more than once but under ten times. One junction end disagrees with the germline gene, perhaps due to a read error. The rearrangement uses TRBV5-8 and TRBJ1-1; D perhaps matches TRBD1 (5 bases). CDR3 length: 10 residues. Germline V gene sequence: CDR1 SGHTS, CDR2 YDEGEE. CDR3 sequence: CASSLPGGIF. CDR3 coding DNA: TGTGCCAGCAGCTTGCCCGGGGGGATCTTT.

This chain links TRBV7-9 with TRBJ1-1; the match to TRBD1 covers 7 bases. Germline CDR1 SEHNR, CDR2 FQNEAQ (reference sequence). V dropped 1 base and J dropped 1; count of bases not matched to a gene: 6. The length of the CDR3 is 16 residues. CDR3 sequence (DNA): TGTGCCAGCAGCTTAGGATCAGGACAGGCGAACACTGAAGCTTTCTTT. It is translated as CASSLGSGQANTEAFF.

This rearrangement joins TRBV20-1 to TRBJ1-6, with D maybe TRBD1 (5 bases). Trimming removed 4 bases from V and 7 bases from J, with 14 bases in between. The CDR3 covers 14 residues. Germline V gives CDR1 DFQATT, CDR2 SNEGSKA (reference sequence). The DNA of the CDR3 is TGCAGTGCTACTAGACAGACTATGAATTCACCCCTCCACTTT. Protein product: CSATRQTMNSPLHF.

The V call is TRBV7-3, the J call TRBJ1-1; no clear D gene. Looked up from germline, CDR1 is SGHTA and CDR2 is FQGTGA. This CDR3 contains 14 residues. V lost 1 base to trimming and J lost 4 bases, with 10 bases between them. The CDR3 here is CASSLRPTSTEAFF. The CDR3, as DNA: TGTGCCAGCAGCTTAAGGCCTACTTCCACTGAAGCTTTCTTT.

This chain links TRBV6-2 or TRBV6-3 with TRBJ2-7; a weak D match, TRBD2 (5 bases). Germline V gene lookup returns CDR1 MNHEY and CDR2 SVGEGT. The length of the CDR3 is 13 residues. V lost 6 bases and J lost 0, with 9 bases in between. The CDR3 region has the DNA TGTGCCAGCAGCCGGGGTTACTCCTACGAGCAGTACTTC. This sequence encodes CASSRGYSYEQYF.

The chain carries TRBV20-1 and TRBJ2-2; D perhaps matches TRBD2 (6 bases). Germline CDR1 DFQATT, CDR2 SNEGSKA (reference sequence). This CDR3 is 15 amino acids long. Trimming took 1 base from V and 2 from J, leaving 11 bases between them. The CDR3 DNA sequence: TGCAGTGCTAGAGCTTTCGGGAGTAACACCGGGGAGCTGTTTTTT. Translating gives CSARAFGSNTGELFF.